A selection of T cell receptor beta chains follows, all from one sample in a study of CD4 T cell repertoires in COVID-19. Assay used: immunoSEQ multiplex PCR; TCRdb lists only in-frame clones, some missing. This sample carries 20,000 or so clones, about 93% of them seen once, and the ten largest clones take over 0.55%. Source: circulating follicular helper CD4+ T cells (cTfh) from blood, taken before the COVID-19 pandemic. These receptors were taken from a human donor who had COVID-19. Each CDR3 is given without its conserved first and last residue.

j_call v_call cdr3_aa
TRBJ2-2 TRBV19 ASSTGGGSGELF
TRBJ2-1 TRBV5-5 ASSLEGASYNEQF
TRBJ2-5 TRBV4-2 ASSQGSGTSGRAYQETQY
TRBJ2-7 TRBV19 ASSPSGLREQY
TRBJ2-1 TRBV7-8 ASSGTPGLGHNEQF
TRBJ1-1 TRBV5-1 ASSLGTGQGPTEAF
TRBJ2-3 TRBV15 ATSRDLMTGGTDTQY
TRBJ2-3 TRBV29-1 SGGQGQTTDTQY
TRBJ2-7 TRBV6-5 ASFPRGSEREQY
TRBJ1-1 TRBV7-6 ASSLAADTEAF
TRBJ2-7 TRBV10-3 AIATSGTSYEQY
TRBJ2-1 TRBV27 ASSLRRTYNEQF
TRBJ2-5 TRBV30 ACSRGLGRIEETQY
TRBJ1-5 TRBV13 ASSSDRVGQPQH
TRBJ1-2 TRBV27 ASSPRGLGGYT
TRBJ2-4 TRBV5-4 ASSPDRGGKNIQY
TRBJ2-4 TRBV6-5 ASSPGKNIQY
TRBJ1-1 TRBV5-4 ASSSAGFPNTEAF